These T cell receptor beta chains were read from a single sample in a study of blood T cell repertoires in COVID-19. Assay used: immunoSEQ multiplex PCR; TCRdb lists only in-frame clones, some missing. This table has roughly 380,000 clones, about nine tenths appearing once. Sequenced material: PBMCs or T cells enriched from blood (not recorded which). The origin of the receptors is a woman aged 25-40 years who had been exposed to COVID-19. Each CDR3 is given with its conserved first and last residue. D genes are given only for firm matches. Size is omitted from some rows. Given values are once, few, many or a class for expanded clones.

cdr3_aa: CASSPQASGNVYEQYF
d_call: TRBD2
clone_size: -
j_call: TRBJ2-7
v_call: TRBV5-4

cdr3_aa: CATSRDSKNSPLHF
d_call: -
clone_size: -
j_call: TRBJ1-6
v_call: TRBV15

cdr3_aa: CASSQGTGQFYGYTF
d_call: TRBD1
clone_size: -
j_call: TRBJ1-2
v_call: TRBV18

cdr3_aa: CASSIEGTGRNEQFF
d_call: TRBD1
clone_size: -
j_call: TRBJ2-1
v_call: TRBV19

cdr3_aa: CASSQVVGGNSPLHF
d_call: -
clone_size: -
j_call: TRBJ1-6
v_call: TRBV3-1/TRBV3-2

cdr3_aa: CASSPGQGNYGYTF
d_call: TRBD1
clone_size: -
j_call: TRBJ1-2
v_call: TRBV4-1

cdr3_aa: CASSHTGTGWTSPLHF
d_call: TRBD1
clone_size: -
j_call: TRBJ1-6
v_call: TRBV4-2

cdr3_aa: CASTTGLAGVSEQFF
d_call: TRBD2
clone_size: -
j_call: TRBJ2-1
v_call: TRBV4-2

cdr3_aa: CAWSLRDRVFGELFF
d_call: TRBD1
clone_size: -
j_call: TRBJ2-2
v_call: TRBV30

cdr3_aa: CATSAAGDYEQYF
d_call: -
clone_size: -
j_call: TRBJ2-7
v_call: TRBV24-1

cdr3_aa: CASSPTLVTEAFF
d_call: -
clone_size: once
j_call: TRBJ1-1
v_call: TRBV28

cdr3_aa: CASSSLGTGDGYTF
d_call: TRBD1
clone_size: once
j_call: TRBJ1-2
v_call: TRBV6-5

cdr3_aa: CASSLDGQGPNTQYF
d_call: TRBD1
clone_size: -
j_call: TRBJ2-3
v_call: TRBV5-1

cdr3_aa: CASTLRGSSYEQYF
d_call: -
clone_size: -
j_call: TRBJ2-7
v_call: TRBV28

cdr3_aa: CASSEGTSGRNEQFF
d_call: TRBD2
clone_size: -
j_call: TRBJ2-1
v_call: TRBV6-4

cdr3_aa: CASRGQGVIYEQYF
d_call: TRBD1
clone_size: -
j_call: TRBJ2-7
v_call: TRBV28

cdr3_aa: CASSKRGRETQYF
d_call: -
clone_size: -
j_call: TRBJ2-5
v_call: TRBV14

cdr3_aa: CASSHSGQGGNEQFF
d_call: -
clone_size: -
j_call: TRBJ2-1
v_call: TRBV3-1/TRBV3-2

cdr3_aa: CASSLPPNTIYF
d_call: -
clone_size: -
j_call: TRBJ1-3
v_call: TRBV7-9

cdr3_aa: CASRLDQGNYGYTF
d_call: -
clone_size: -
j_call: TRBJ1-2
v_call: TRBV2

cdr3_aa: CASSAGLADTGELFF
d_call: TRBD2
clone_size: once
j_call: TRBJ2-2
v_call: TRBV7-9

cdr3_aa: CASSLPDRGTGSNQPQHF
d_call: TRBD1
clone_size: -
j_call: TRBJ1-5
v_call: TRBV28

cdr3_aa: CASSYGPLDRPFTDTQYF
d_call: TRBD1
clone_size: -
j_call: TRBJ2-3
v_call: TRBV6-8

cdr3_aa: CASSLGLARNYEQYF
d_call: -
clone_size: once
j_call: TRBJ2-7
v_call: TRBV5-1

cdr3_aa: CASSYRQGDYGYTF
d_call: TRBD1
clone_size: -
j_call: TRBJ1-2
v_call: TRBV7-8

cdr3_aa: CASSPEPTGMDSPLHF
d_call: TRBD1
clone_size: -
j_call: TRBJ1-6
v_call: TRBV28

cdr3_aa: CASRPPSAGAGHEQFF
d_call: TRBD2
clone_size: -
j_call: TRBJ2-1
v_call: TRBV6-6

cdr3_aa: CASRGLLAVAKNIQYF
d_call: -
clone_size: once
j_call: TRBJ2-4
v_call: TRBV7-9

cdr3_aa: CATSGGSSYNEQFF
d_call: TRBD2
clone_size: -
j_call: TRBJ2-1
v_call: TRBV10-3

cdr3_aa: CASTIIPSGTEAFF
d_call: -
clone_size: -
j_call: TRBJ1-1
v_call: TRBV7-9

cdr3_aa: CASTYFPGTGAGELFF
d_call: TRBD1
clone_size: -
j_call: TRBJ2-2
v_call: TRBV27

cdr3_aa: CASRLRGSTEAFF
d_call: -
clone_size: -
j_call: TRBJ1-1
v_call: TRBV14

cdr3_aa: CASSPGQGGTEAFF
d_call: TRBD1
clone_size: -
j_call: TRBJ1-1
v_call: TRBV6-5

cdr3_aa: CASSLVAGASSYEQYF
d_call: TRBD2
clone_size: -
j_call: TRBJ2-7
v_call: TRBV28

cdr3_aa: CASSRQGNTEAFF
d_call: TRBD1
clone_size: few
j_call: TRBJ1-1
v_call: TRBV2

cdr3_aa: CSVKGQNNSPLHF
d_call: TRBD1
clone_size: -
j_call: TRBJ1-6
v_call: TRBV29-1

cdr3_aa: CASSQEGTGAGYYGYTF
d_call: TRBD1
clone_size: few
j_call: TRBJ1-2
v_call: TRBV4-2

cdr3_aa: CASSPSSIGQGEHKAFF
d_call: TRBD1
clone_size: once
j_call: TRBJ1-1
v_call: TRBV9

cdr3_aa: CASSPAGASYEQYF
d_call: -
clone_size: -
j_call: TRBJ2-7
v_call: TRBV4-2

cdr3_aa: CASSFPSGSTYDKYF
d_call: TRBD2
clone_size: -
j_call: TRBJ2-7
v_call: TRBV28

cdr3_aa: CAWSVGGMGNEQFF
d_call: -
clone_size: -
j_call: TRBJ2-1
v_call: TRBV30

cdr3_aa: CASSNREGRIYEQYF
d_call: -
clone_size: -
j_call: TRBJ2-7
v_call: TRBV19